The next 7 T cell receptor beta chains were all read from a single sample in a study of siplizumab effects on memory and regulatory T cells (dated by TCRdb to the late 2010s). Receptor libraries were prepared by the immunoSEQ multiplex PCR assay. The table comes from immuneACCESS by way of TCRdb, which keeps in-frame sequences with V and J called. Part of the clones is missing from these tables; in studies checked, under half for an unresolved V gene and the rest for unknown reasons. The sample profile shows 90,000 to 120,000 clones; 90% to 95% of them were found once. The top ten clones comprise 0.65% to 0.8% of the sample. Sequenced material: Tregs sorted from blood. The receptor source for this set is a human donor in good health.

The genes are TRBV11-3 and TRBJ2-7; 7 bases are shared with TRBD2. J gave up 5 bases and V 1 base, and 8 bases lay outside the gene matches. This CDR3 has 15 amino acids. Looked up from germline, CDR1 is SGHNT and CDR2 is YENEEA. CDR3 in amino acids: CASSLVGGSFDEQYF. CDR3 nucleotide sequence: TGTGCCAGCAGCTTAGTAGGCGGGAGTTTCGACGAGCAGTACTTC. The variable domain in full, completed from reference TRBV11-3 and TRBJ2-7, reads EAGVVQSPRYKIIEKKQPVAFWCNPISGHNTLYWYLQNLGQGPELLIRYENEEAVDDSQLPKDRFSAERLKGVDSTLKIQPAELGDSAVYLCASSLVGGSFDEQYFGPGTRLTVT.

V usage is TRBV5-4 and J usage is TRBJ1-1, with D maybe TRBD1 (6 bases). V was shortened by 2 bases and J by 0 bases, with 17 bases between the two germline ends. CDR1 is SGHNT, CDR2 YYREEE, per germline (reference sequence). CDR3 length: 17 amino acids. The CDR3 DNA follows: TGTGCCAGCAGCTTAGGGAAGAACAGGGATTTGAACACTGAAGCTTTCTTT. Protein: CASSLGKNRDLNTEAFF.

The chain employs TRBV5-1 and TRBJ1-2; D is unclear. The CDR3 loop spans 14 amino acids. Trimming cost V 0 bases and J 0 bases, with 6 bases left between them. CDR1 and CDR2 (germline): SGHRS, YFSETQ. The CDR3 coding sequence is TGCGCCAGCAGCTTGGACGGGACTAACTATGGCTACACCTTC. Encoded protein: CASSLDGTNYGYTF.

The chain combines TRBV18 with TRBJ2-7, with a tentative D call TRBD1 (6 bases). The germline V gene encodes CDR1 KGHSH and CDR2 LQKENI. CDR3 size: 15 residues. V lost 6 bases, J lost 1 base, and 16 bases lay in between. CDR3 loop: CASSPLQGASYEQYF. The CDR3 nucleotides read TGTGCCAGCTCGCCTTTACAGGGAGCATCCTACGAGCAGTACTTC.

The chain links TRBV5-1 to TRBJ1-2; no reliable D call. Germline assignment: CDR1 SGHRS and CDR2 YFSETQ. Trimming stripped 4 bases from V and 0 bases from J, with 13 bases between. The CDR3 length is 15 residues. The CDR3 nucleotides are TGCGCCAGCAGCCAGCGAGTCGACACTAACTATGGCTACACCTTC. It encodes CASSQRVDTNYGYTF.

The chain is built from TRBV19 and TRBJ2-6, with D hard to call. V lost 0 bases, J lost 11 bases, and 5 bases lay in between. CDR3 length: 12 amino acids. Germline CDR1 and CDR2: LNHDA and SQIVND (reference sequence). The CDR3 bases are TGTGCCAGTAGTATAGATCTCTACGTCCTGACTTTC. It codes for CASSIDLYVLTF.

V gene TRBV2 combines with J gene TRBJ2-3, with TRBD2 matching 11 bases. V was clipped by 3 bases and J by 1 base; unmatched bases: 9. Germline loops: CDR1 SNHLY, CDR2 FYNNEI. There are 18 residues in the CDR3. The CDR3 DNA follows: TGTGCCAGCAGTGAGACCCTACTAGCGGGAGTTGGCACAGATACGCAGTATTTT. The encoded protein is CASSETLLAGVGTDTQYF.